The 14 T cell receptor beta chains below were found in one sample sequenced in a study of cytomegalovirus exposure and HLA in healthy donors. Use of 60 Vbeta and 13 Jbeta primers characterized the PCR. Data came from immunoSEQ multiplex PCR; TCRdb stores just in-frame clones and leaves some out. The table lists about 120,000 clones, just over 65% of them singletons. The sequenced sample was PBMCs. These receptors were taken from a man aged 18 to 29 in good health and CMV-seronegative.

This chain joins TRBV28 and TRBJ2-4, with 10 bases aligning to TRBD2. The CDR3 totals 16 residues. The germline gives CDR1 MDHEN, CDR2 SYDVKM. The ends lost 6 bases at V and 9 bases at J; junction bases unmatched: 14. The CDR3 reads CASSLQRGGRDSIQYF. CDR3 bases: TGTGCCAGCAGCTTACAGCGGGGGGGCCGGGACAGCATTCAGTACTTC.

The chain joins TRBV19 to TRBJ2-7, with D possibly matching TRBD1 (5 bases). The CDR3 is 13 residues long. V shed 7 bases and J shed 2 bases, with 12 bases lying between them. Germline V lookup: CDR1 LNHDA, CDR2 SQIVND (reference sequence). In DNA, the CDR3 is TGTGCCAGTAAGCAGGGTCCCACCTACGAGCAGTACTTC. Protein sequence: CASKQGPTYEQYF.

The chain couples TRBV29-1 to TRBJ2-7, with D possibly being TRBD1 (5 bases). The CDR3 extends over 12 amino acids. Germline CDR1 is SQVTM and CDR2 is ANQGSEA. V lost 4 bases and J 3 bases, leaving 10 bases between the germline ends. CDR3 sequence (DNA): TGCAGCGTTGTGAACAGGTTCTACGAGCAGTACTTC. Translated: CSVVNRFYEQYF.

J is TRBJ1-2 and V is TRBV6-1; tentative D call: TRBD1 (5 bases). Trimming stripped 0 bases from V and 8 bases from J, with 13 bases between. From germline, CDR1 is MNHNS and CDR2 SASEGT. This CDR3 spans 14 amino acids. The CDR3 spells CASSEAGREGGYTF. The CDR3 nucleotides are TGTGCCAGCAGTGAAGCCGGCAGGGAGGGCGGCTACACCTTC.

V gene TRBV27 combines with J gene TRBJ1-5; D is undetermined. V dropped 6 bases and J dropped 1 base, with 13 bases sitting between them. The CDR3 consists of 15 residues. The germline V gene has CDR1 MNHEY and CDR2 SMNVEV (reference sequence). The CDR3 sequence: CASRGGPASNQPQHF. Here the CDR3 DNA reads TGTGCCAGCAGGGGAGGGCCGGCCAGCAATCAGCCCCAGCATTTT.

The V call is TRBV19, the J call TRBJ2-7; possibly TRBD2 for D (6 bases). Germline V gives CDR1 LNHDA, CDR2 SQIVND (reference sequence). This CDR3 contains 15 residues. Trimming pared 6 bases from V and 4 bases from J, leaving 19 bases between. The CDR3 here is CASSIRPLANYEQYF. The CDR3 DNA reads TGTGCCAGTAGCATCAGACCCCTAGCGAATTACGAGCAGTACTTC.

This clone was observed a handful of times. The chain recombines TRBV14 with TRBJ1-1, with D tentatively TRBD1 (6 bases). Trimming shortened V by 2 bases and J by 5 bases, and 24 bases separated the two germline ends. This CDR3 contains 18 residues. Per germline, CDR1 SGHDN and CDR2 FVKESK. The CDR3, as DNA: TGTGCCAGCAGCCAAACGTCACAGGGTAAATCATGGATTACTGAAGCTTTCTTT. Protein product: CASSQTSQGKSWITEAFF.

This clone was observed a handful of times. At one of its ends the junction is not consistent with the germline gene, which may arise from a read error. V gene TRBV7-8 combines with J gene TRBJ2-7; D perhaps matches TRBD2 (6 bases). The CDR3 extends over 16 amino acids. Germline assignment: CDR1 SGHVS and CDR2 FQNEAQ. CDR3 in DNA: TGTGCCTGCAGCTTAGCGCACGGGAGTTTTTCCTACGAGCAGTACTTC. Encoded protein: CACSLAHGSFSYEQYF.

J is TRBJ1-2 and V is TRBV7-9, with 7 bases fitting TRBD1. V lost 11 bases, J lost 4 bases, and 13 bases stayed unmatched. The CDR3 is made up of 14 amino acids. CDR1 is SEHNR and CDR2 is FQNEAQ in the germline V gene (reference sequence). The CDR3 region is CALQGGPTVYGYTF. CDR3 bases: TGTGCCTTGCAGGGGGGCCCGACCGTCTATGGCTACACCTTC.

This clone was picked up a small number of times. This rearrangement joins TRBV4-3 to TRBJ1-2; D is perhaps TRBD1 (5 bases). The length of the CDR3 is 15 residues. The V gene lost 2 bases and the J gene lost 2 bases, with 12 bases spanning the gap. CDR1 and CDR2 (germline): LGHNA, YSLEER. This CDR3 is CASSQSPTGNYGYTF. The CDR3, as DNA: TGCGCCAGCAGCCAATCTCCTACAGGAAACTATGGCTACACCTTC.

This chain connects TRBV27 to TRBJ2-2, with D perhaps matching TRBD2 (7 bases). The CDR3 runs to 13 residues. Looked up from germline, CDR1 is MNHEY and CDR2 is SMNVEV (reference sequence). Trimming took off 2 bases at V and 17 bases at J, with 18 bases between the two ends. The CDR3 protein is CASSLAGGPGVFF. CDR3 nucleotide sequence: TGTGCCAGCAGTTTAGCCGGGGGGCCGGGGGTTTTTTTT.

V is TRBV6-1 and J is TRBJ2-7; D gene uncertain. The length of the CDR3 is 15 residues. Trimming shortened V by 0 bases and J by 5 bases, and 14 bases separated the two germline ends. CDR1 and CDR2 (germline): MNHNS, SASEGT. The CDR3 loop is CASSEALLGGHEQYF. The CDR3 DNA reads as TGTGCCAGCAGTGAAGCGTTGCTAGGCGGCCACGAGCAGTACTTC.

This chain joins TRBV6-4 and TRBJ1-2; D gene ambiguous. V lost 11 bases and J 4 bases, leaving 8 bases between the germline ends. The germline V gene encodes CDR1 MRHNA and CDR2 SNTAGT. This CDR3 comprises 10 residues. The CDR3 sequence is CALRGYGYTF. In DNA form, the CDR3 reads TGTGCCCTCCGGGGCTATGGCTACACCTTC.

This chain joins TRBV27 and TRBJ2-7; D perhaps matches TRBD2 (6 bases). The CDR3 sequence is 11 residues long. V was pared by 7 bases and J by 12 bases, with 16 bases between. Germline V gene lookup returns CDR1 MNHEY and CDR2 SMNVEV (reference sequence). The CDR3 loop is CASIGSGKLYF. The CDR3 DNA reads as TGTGCCAGCATCGGGAGCGGTAAGCTGTACTTC.